A selection of T cell receptor beta chains follows, all from one sample in a study of T cell changes during pregnancy in multiple sclerosis. Clones were sequenced by immunoSEQ multiplex PCR, and TCRdb holds only the in-frame ones, with some missing. The sample holds fewer than 110,000 clones, approximately 91% seen once. Sequenced material: peripheral blood, taken in the second trimester of pregnancy. These receptors all stem from a female donor with multiple sclerosis, enrolled in a pregnancy study. CDR3s include the opening cysteine and the closing phenylalanine or tryptophan. The order of the fields is CDR3 protein, CDR3 DNA, J gene, V gene, D gene, clone size. D genes are given only for firm matches. Where a row states a size, it is once, few, many or the class of an expanded clone; other rows omit it.

CDR3aa: CASSQPGLHTIFTYEQYF
CDR3nt: TGTGCCAGCAGTCAACCGGGACTTCATACAATTTTCACCTACGAGCAGTACTTC
j_gene: TRBJ2-7
v_gene: TRBV28
d_gene: .
abundance: once

CDR3aa: CASSVYAGQGVGKNIQYF
CDR3nt: TGTGCCAGCAGCGTATACGCGGGACAGGGGGTGGGCAAAAACATTCAGTACTTC
j_gene: TRBJ2-4
v_gene: TRBV7-8
d_gene: TRBD1
abundance: .

CDR3aa: CAISDSSYEQYF
CDR3nt: TGTGCCATCAGTGACAGCTCCTACGAGCAGTACTTC
j_gene: TRBJ2-7
v_gene: TRBV10-3
d_gene: .
abundance: once

CDR3aa: CASSNSLIGYEQYF
CDR3nt: TGCGCCAGCAGCAACAGCCTAATCGGCTACGAGCAGTACTTC
j_gene: TRBJ2-7
v_gene: TRBV5-1
d_gene: .
abundance: .

CDR3aa: CASSSPTGTSGNTIYF
CDR3nt: TGCGCCAGCAGCAGTCCGACAGGGACCTCTGGAAACACCATATATTTT
j_gene: TRBJ1-3
v_gene: TRBV5-1
d_gene: TRBD1
abundance: .

CDR3aa: CASSGRARGNEQFF
CDR3nt: TGTGCCAGTAGCGGGAGGGCCCGAGGGAATGAGCAGTTCTTC
j_gene: TRBJ2-1
v_gene: TRBV19
d_gene: TRBD2
abundance: .

CDR3aa: CASSAGQLLYQETQYF
CDR3nt: TGTGCCAGTAGTGCCGGACAACTCCTGTACCAAGAGACCCAGTACTTC
j_gene: TRBJ2-5
v_gene: TRBV19
d_gene: .
abundance: .

CDR3aa: CASSLRLDSNQPQHF
CDR3nt: TGTGCCAGCAGCCTCAGGTTAGATAGCAATCAGCCCCAGCATTTT
j_gene: TRBJ1-5
v_gene: TRBV28
d_gene: .
abundance: .

CDR3aa: CASSPLGTVGGIYEQYF
CDR3nt: TGTGCCAGCAGTCCATTGGGGACCGTCGGAGGGATATACGAGCAGTACTTC
j_gene: TRBJ2-7
v_gene: TRBV28
d_gene: .
abundance: .

CDR3aa: CASSIQDNQPQHF
CDR3nt: TGTGCCAGTAGTATACAGGACAATCAGCCCCAGCATTTT
j_gene: TRBJ1-5
v_gene: TRBV19
d_gene: .
abundance: .

CDR3aa: CASSAWDILEAFF
CDR3nt: TGTGCCAGCAGTGCCTGGGACATTCTTGAAGCTTTCTTT
j_gene: TRBJ1-1
v_gene: TRBV6-1
d_gene: .
abundance: .

CDR3aa: CASTSSGRFYEQFF
CDR3nt: TGTGCCAGCACTTCTAGCGGGAGGTTCTATGAGCAGTTCTTC
j_gene: TRBJ2-1
v_gene: TRBV28
d_gene: TRBD2
abundance: .

CDR3aa: CASSRRTSGRYEQYF
CDR3nt: TGTGCCAGCAGCCGCCGGACTAGCGGGAGGTACGAGCAGTACTTC
j_gene: TRBJ2-7
v_gene: TRBV5-5
d_gene: TRBD2
abundance: .

CDR3aa: CASSVGRLAGNEQFF
CDR3nt: TGTGCCAGCAGTGTCGGGCGACTAGCAGGTAATGAGCAGTTCTTC
j_gene: TRBJ2-1
v_gene: TRBV2
d_gene: TRBD2
abundance: .

CDR3aa: CASSPQGLAGALEQYF
CDR3nt: TGTGCCAGCAGTCCCCAAGGACTAGCGGGAGCGCTCGAGCAGTACTTC
j_gene: TRBJ2-7
v_gene: TRBV27
d_gene: TRBD2
abundance: .

CDR3aa: CASSFRGPTYEQYF
CDR3nt: TGTGCCAGCAGTTTCAGGGGGCCCACCTACGAGCAGTACTTC
j_gene: TRBJ2-7
v_gene: TRBV28
d_gene: TRBD1
abundance: .

CDR3aa: CASSMMTGSGYTF
CDR3nt: TGTGCCAGCAGCATGATGACAGGGAGTGGCTACACCTTC
j_gene: TRBJ1-2
v_gene: TRBV9
d_gene: TRBD1
abundance: few

CDR3aa: CASRLRTYEQYF
CDR3nt: TGTGCCAGCAGACTCCGAACCTACGAGCAGTACTTC
j_gene: TRBJ2-7
v_gene: TRBV2
d_gene: .
abundance: .

CDR3aa: CASSRLQGVRVYEQYF
CDR3nt: TGTGCCAGCAGTCGACTACAGGGAGTGAGGGTCTACGAGCAGTACTTC
j_gene: TRBJ2-7
v_gene: TRBV28
d_gene: .
abundance: .

CDR3aa: CASSRLAGVLEQFF
CDR3nt: TGTGCCAGCAGCAGACTAGCGGGAGTGCTTGAGCAGTTCTTC
j_gene: TRBJ2-1
v_gene: TRBV6-6
d_gene: TRBD2
abundance: .

CDR3aa: CSVASQGAFRVTEAFF
CDR3nt: TGCAGCGTTGCCTCACAGGGGGCGTTTCGGGTCACTGAAGCTTTCTTT
j_gene: TRBJ1-1
v_gene: TRBV29-1
d_gene: TRBD1
abundance: few

CDR3aa: CASSLEGVVPDTQYF
CDR3nt: TGCGCCAGCAGCTTGGAGGGAGTAGTGCCAGATACGCAGTATTTT
j_gene: TRBJ2-3
v_gene: TRBV5-1
d_gene: .
abundance: .

CDR3aa: CASSRRGGTEAFF
CDR3nt: TGTGCCAGCAGCCGCCGCGGGGGAACTGAAGCTTTCTTT
j_gene: TRBJ1-1
v_gene: TRBV9
d_gene: .
abundance: .

CDR3aa: CSGAGAQETQYF
CDR3nt: TGCAGCGGGGCGGGGGCTCAAGAGACCCAGTACTTC
j_gene: TRBJ2-5
v_gene: TRBV29-1
d_gene: .
abundance: .

CDR3aa: CASSVTWLAGSEQYF
CDR3nt: TGTGCCAGCAGTGTGACGTGGCTAGCGGGAAGTGAGCAGTACTTC
j_gene: TRBJ2-7
v_gene: TRBV2
d_gene: TRBD2
abundance: .

CDR3aa: CASSRESSYNEQFF
CDR3nt: TGTGCCAGCTCGAGGGAGAGTTCCTACAATGAGCAGTTCTTC
j_gene: TRBJ2-1
v_gene: TRBV7-3
d_gene: .
abundance: few

CDR3aa: CASSTRGSETQYF
CDR3nt: TGCGCCAGCAGCACCAGGGGGTCAGAGACCCAGTACTTC
j_gene: TRBJ2-5
v_gene: TRBV5-1
d_gene: TRBD1
abundance: .

CDR3aa: CASSVLTREGEQYF
CDR3nt: TGTGCCAGCAGCGTACTAACCAGGGAGGGCGAGCAGTACTTC
j_gene: TRBJ2-7
v_gene: TRBV11-2
d_gene: TRBD2
abundance: .

CDR3aa: CASSFLTGAVYEQYF
CDR3nt: TGTGCCAGCAGCTTTCTAACGGGAGCGGTCTACGAGCAGTACTTC
j_gene: TRBJ2-7
v_gene: TRBV5-6
d_gene: .
abundance: .

CDR3aa: CASSIDGAYGYTF
CDR3nt: TGTGCCAGCAGCATCGACGGAGCCTATGGCTACACCTTC
j_gene: TRBJ1-2
v_gene: TRBV2
d_gene: .
abundance: .

CDR3aa: CASSLDWTGEAFF
CDR3nt: TGTGCCAGCAGCTTAGATTGGACAGGGGAAGCTTTCTTT
j_gene: TRBJ1-1
v_gene: TRBV11-2
d_gene: TRBD1
abundance: .

CDR3aa: CAISEIRPGELFF
CDR3nt: TGTGCCATCAGTGAGATCAGGCCCGGGGAGCTGTTTTTT
j_gene: TRBJ2-2
v_gene: TRBV10-3
d_gene: .
abundance: .

CDR3aa: CAARDWGGSYEQYF
CDR3nt: TGTGCCGCGCGGGACTGGGGAGGGTCATACGAGCAGTACTTC
j_gene: TRBJ2-7
v_gene: TRBV30
d_gene: TRBD2
abundance: .

CDR3aa: CASSVGVGRAYNEQFF
CDR3nt: TGTGCCAGCAGCGTAGGGGTCGGGAGGGCCTACAATGAGCAGTTCTTC
j_gene: TRBJ2-1
v_gene: TRBV9
d_gene: TRBD2
abundance: .